This T cell receptor (beta chain) is drawn from a study of blood T cell repertoires in COVID-19. Study at large: Material from acute and convalescent COVID-19 was sourced from the United States, Italy and Spain. In each case, the material was cDNA or gDNA derived from T cells, B-cell-depleted T cells, or PBMCs.

The ends lost 6 bases at V and 4 bases at J; junction bases unmatched: 3. This CDR3 spans 12 amino acids. Per the authors' pipeline: Using reference gene primer amplification, nucleated cell counts were estimated. Assay: immunoSEQ multiplex PCR; the TCRdb copy retains only in-frame clones and omits some. V, J and clone size reflect that table, while D and trimming were determined from the DNA. The data show over 200,000 clones, less than 85% seen once. Input material: peripheral blood. This clonotype was obtained from a woman in her sixties or seventies with active or convalescent COVID-19. The chain carries TRBV12-3 or TRBV12-4 and TRBJ2-7; 7 bases line up with TRBD2. CDR3 sequence: CASSWGGYEQYF. CDR3 nucleotides: TGTGCCAGCAGCTGGGGAGGGTACGAGCAGTACTTC.